This passage covers 14 T cell receptor beta chains from one sample sequenced in a study of PD-L1 blockade in urothelial cancer. The method was immunoSEQ multiplex PCR; TCRdb's version includes in-frame clones alone and lacks a portion of them. The data hold tens of thousands of clones, with around four fifths observed a single time. This sample's time point: pretreatment peripheral blood. Here the sequenced sample was PBMCs, taken around atezolizumab (anti-PD-L1) treatment. Receptors originate from a man in his forties with urothelial cancer.

Only a few counts were recorded for this clone. The chain employs TRBV29-1 and TRBJ1-1, with 9 bases fitting TRBD1. J lost 5 bases, V lost 7 bases, and 2 bases had no gene match. The CDR3 totals 11 residues. Germline V gene data show CDR1 as SQVTM and CDR2 as ANQGSEA. The CDR3 loop is CSGDRETEAFF. CDR3 DNA sequence: TGCAGCGGGGACAGGGAGACTGAAGCTTTCTTT.

V and J are TRBV30 and TRBJ2-7, with TRBD2 matching 9 bases. Trimming removed 0 bases from V and 2 bases from J; junction bases left unmatched: 5. This CDR3 comprises 15 residues. Germline CDR1 and CDR2: GTSNPN and SVGIG (reference sequence). CDR3 region: CAWSVNAGGPYEQYF. CDR3 coding DNA: TGTGCCTGGAGTGTTAACGCGGGAGGGCCCTACGAGCAGTACTTC. Drawing the rest from reference TRBV30 and TRBJ2-7, the complete variable domain is SQTIHQWPATLVQPVGSPLSLECTVEGTSNPNLYWYRQAAGRGLQLLFYSVGIGQISSEVPQNLSASRPQDRQFILSSKKLLLSDSGFYLCAWSVNAGGPYEQYFGPGTRLTVT.

This chain joins TRBV19 and TRBJ1-1; D is perhaps TRBD1 (6 bases). The CDR3 totals 15 residues. The germline V and J ends were trimmed by 6 bases and 7 bases, with 21 bases remaining between them. The germline CDR1 and CDR2 sequences are LNHDA and SQIVND (reference sequence). The CDR3 nucleotides are TGTGCCAGTAGGTTCGCCAGGGGAAACGATGATGAAGCTTTCTTT. Its protein is CASRFARGNDDEAFF. Using reference TRBV19 and TRBJ1-1 for the parts outside the CDR3, the full variable domain is DGGITQSPKYLFRKEGQNVTLSCEQNLNHDAMYWYRQDPGQGLRLIYYSQIVNDFQKGDIAEGYSVSREKKESFPLTVTSAQKNPTAFYLCASRFARGNDDEAFFGQGTRLTVV.

This chain joins TRBV7-3 and TRBJ2-2, with 9 bases matching TRBD2. The CDR3 is 15 residues long. J was trimmed by 5 bases and V by 6 bases; bases with no gene match: 7. In germline, CDR1 is SGHTA, CDR2 FQGTGA. The CDR3 DNA reads as TGTGCCAGCAGTTTTAGCGGGAGAGGAACCGGGGAGCTGTTTTTT. This gives the protein CASSFSGRGTGELFF.

The chain carries TRBV6-1 and TRBJ2-7; D is uncertain. The germline V gene encodes CDR1 MNHNS and CDR2 SASEGT. V lost 2 bases and J 0 bases, leaving 17 bases between the germline ends. The CDR3 is 17 residues long. In nucleotides, the CDR3 is TGTGCCAGCAGTGAATTCAGGTTTGGGCAGTTCTCCTACGAGCAGTACTTC. It codes for CASSEFRFGQFSYEQYF.

The chain employs TRBV19 and TRBJ2-1; 8 bases match TRBD1. Germline lookup yields CDR1 LNHDA and CDR2 SQIVND (reference sequence). Losses at the gene ends were 6 bases for V and 1 base for J; bases not matched to a gene: 2. CDR3 size: 14 residues. The CDR3 is CASRRQGSYNEQFF. In DNA, the CDR3 is TGTGCCAGTAGACGACAGGGGTCCTACAATGAGCAGTTCTTC.

V is TRBV5-6 and J is TRBJ2-5; D possibly corresponds to TRBD2 (6 bases). Looked up from germline, CDR1 is SGHDT and CDR2 is YYEEEE. Trimming pared 2 bases from V and 6 bases from J, leaving 8 bases between. The CDR3 runs 12 residues. The CDR3 DNA reads as TGTGCCAGCAGCTTTGGACTACAGACCCAGTACTTC. Translated: CASSFGLQTQYF. Using reference TRBV5-6 and TRBJ2-5 for the parts outside the CDR3, the full variable domain is DAGVTQSPTHLIKTRGQQVTLRCSPKSGHDTVSWYQQALGQGPQFIFQYYEEEERQRGNFPDRFSGHQFPNYSSELNVNALLLGDSALYLCASSFGLQTQYFGPGTRLLVL.

The V call is TRBV28, the J call TRBJ2-1; D may be TRBD2 (6 bases). V dropped 5 bases and J dropped 1 base, with 18 bases sitting between them. The CDR3 sequence is 17 residues long. Per germline, CDR1 MDHEN and CDR2 SYDVKM. The CDR3 nucleotides read TGTGCCAGCAGTCATAGCGGAACAAAACGATCCTACAATGAGCAGTTCTTC. Residues: CASSHSGTKRSYNEQFF.

This clone occurred a few times. The germline gene is not matched at one end of the junction; a read error may be the cause. This chain uses TRBV29-1 with TRBJ1-2; 7 bases line up with TRBD1. Germline CDR1 is SQVTM and CDR2 is ANQGSEA. This CDR3 spans 9 amino acids. The CDR3 protein is CSGGQGGDF. The DNA of the CDR3 is TGCAGCGGGGGGCAGGGGGGTGACTTC.

A single count supports this clone. The chain joins TRBV29-1 to TRBJ2-3; 13 bases align to TRBD2. This CDR3 comprises 18 residues. The germline V gene has CDR1 SQVTM and CDR2 ANQGSEA. V was pared by 6 bases and J by 3 bases, with 15 bases of the junction left unmatched. This CDR3 is CSVKGLAGEVVGTDTQYF. The CDR3, as DNA: TGCAGCGTCAAAGGACTAGCGGGAGAGGTGGTGGGGACAGATACGCAGTATTTT.

The CDR3 region has the DNA TGTGCCAGTAGCATAAGTCTAGCTGCAGATACGCAGTATTTT. As protein: CASSISLAADTQYF. V gene TRBV19 combines with J gene TRBJ2-3, with a possible D match to TRBD2 (5 bases). The CDR3 covers 14 residues. Germline lookup yields CDR1 LNHDA and CDR2 SQIVND (reference sequence). V dropped 6 bases and J dropped 4 bases, with 14 bases sitting between them.

The rearrangement links TRBV15 to TRBJ2-3; D remains unclear. The V and J ends lost 3 bases and 4 bases respectively, with 14 bases between them. The CDR3 is 15 amino acids. Germline V gene lookup returns CDR1 LNHNV and CDR2 YYDKDF (reference sequence). The CDR3 is CATSSLGFEADTQYF. As DNA, the CDR3 is TGTGCCACCAGCAGCCTAGGATTCGAGGCAGATACGCAGTATTTT.

The J gene is TRBJ1-1, the V gene TRBV4-1; D might be TRBD1 (6 bases). Trimming left V 7 bases short and J 6 bases short, with 18 bases between. This CDR3 has 14 amino acids. Looked up from germline, CDR1 is MGHRA and CDR2 is YSYEKL. The CDR3 spells CASKKQGLGAEAFF. CDR3 DNA: TGCGCCAGCAAAAAACAGGGCCTAGGCGCTGAAGCTTTCTTT.

This chain links TRBV6-5 with TRBJ2-7, with D possibly being TRBD2 (5 bases). This CDR3 is 15 amino acids long. V was pared by 4 bases and J by 5 bases, with 18 bases between. Germline values: CDR1 MNHEY, CDR2 SVGAGI. The DNA of the CDR3 is TGTGCCAGCAGTTCTCTACGTTCGGGGAAGGACGAGCAGTACTTC. Protein: CASSSLRSGKDEQYF.